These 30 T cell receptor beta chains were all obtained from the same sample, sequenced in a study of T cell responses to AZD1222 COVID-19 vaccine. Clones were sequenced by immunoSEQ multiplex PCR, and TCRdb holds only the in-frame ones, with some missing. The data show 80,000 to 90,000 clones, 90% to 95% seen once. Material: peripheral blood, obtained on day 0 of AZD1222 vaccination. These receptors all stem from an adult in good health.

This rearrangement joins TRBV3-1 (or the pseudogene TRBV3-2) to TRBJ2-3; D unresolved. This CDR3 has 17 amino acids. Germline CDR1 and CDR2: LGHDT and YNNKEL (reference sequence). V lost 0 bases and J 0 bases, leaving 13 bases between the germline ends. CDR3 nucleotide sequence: TGTGCCAGCAGCCAAGAACGCCGTAAGGGTAGCACAGATACGCAGTATTTT. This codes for CASSQERRKGSTDTQYF.

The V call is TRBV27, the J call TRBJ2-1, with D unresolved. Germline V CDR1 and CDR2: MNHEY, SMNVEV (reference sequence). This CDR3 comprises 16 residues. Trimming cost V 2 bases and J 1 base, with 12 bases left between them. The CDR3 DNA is TGTGCCAGCAGTTTAGACCCGCCCGAGTCCTACAATGAGCAGTTCTTC. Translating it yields CASSLDPPESYNEQFF.

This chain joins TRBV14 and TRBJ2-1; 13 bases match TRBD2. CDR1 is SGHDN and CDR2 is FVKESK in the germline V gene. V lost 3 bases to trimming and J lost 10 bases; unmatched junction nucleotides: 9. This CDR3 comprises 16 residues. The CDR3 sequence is CASSQGPGLAGQEQFF. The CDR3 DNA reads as TGTGCCAGCAGCCAGGGACCGGGACTAGCGGGACAAGAGCAGTTCTTC.

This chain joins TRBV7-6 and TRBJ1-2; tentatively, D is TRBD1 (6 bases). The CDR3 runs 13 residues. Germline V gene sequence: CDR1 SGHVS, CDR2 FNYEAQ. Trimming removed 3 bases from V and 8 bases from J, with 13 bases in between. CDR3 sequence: CASSLGAGSGYTF. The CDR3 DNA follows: TGTGCCAGCAGCTTGGGGGCCGGATCGGGCTACACCTTC.

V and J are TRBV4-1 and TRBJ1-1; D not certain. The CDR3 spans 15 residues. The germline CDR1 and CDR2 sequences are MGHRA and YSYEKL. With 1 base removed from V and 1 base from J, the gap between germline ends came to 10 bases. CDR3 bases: TGCGCCAGCAGCCAAGTTGAGGGCCCGAACACTGAAGCTTTCTTT. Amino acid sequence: CASSQVEGPNTEAFF.

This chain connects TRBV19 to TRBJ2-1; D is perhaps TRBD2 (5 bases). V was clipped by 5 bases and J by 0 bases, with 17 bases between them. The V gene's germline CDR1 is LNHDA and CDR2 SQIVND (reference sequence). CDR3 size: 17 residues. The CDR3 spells CASSVHSGSSSYNEQFF. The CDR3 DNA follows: TGTGCCAGTAGTGTCCATTCGGGGTCTAGCTCCTACAATGAGCAGTTCTTC.

The CDR3 bases are TGTGCCAGCAGCGTAGGACAGGGTTTTGGCTACACCTTC. Translation: CASSVGQGFGYTF. This chain uses TRBV7-2 with TRBJ1-2, with TRBD1 matching over 8 bases. With 5 bases clipped from V and 7 bases from J, the junction kept 6 bases outside the gene matches. This CDR3 is 13 amino acids long. The germline V gene has CDR1 SGHTA and CDR2 FQGNSA.

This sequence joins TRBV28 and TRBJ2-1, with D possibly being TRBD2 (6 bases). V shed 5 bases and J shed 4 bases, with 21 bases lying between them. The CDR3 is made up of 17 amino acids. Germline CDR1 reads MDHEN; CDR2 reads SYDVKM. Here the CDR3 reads CASSPGTPYFSYNEQFF. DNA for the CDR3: TGTGCCAGCAGTCCCGGGACTCCCTATTTTTCTTACAATGAGCAGTTCTTC. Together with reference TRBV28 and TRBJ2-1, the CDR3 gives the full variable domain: DVKVTQSSRYLVKRTGEKVFLECVQDMDHENMFWYRQDPGLGLRLIYFSYDVKMKEKGDIPEGYSVSREKKERFSLILESASTNQTSMYLCASSPGTPYFSYNEQFFGPGTRLTVL.

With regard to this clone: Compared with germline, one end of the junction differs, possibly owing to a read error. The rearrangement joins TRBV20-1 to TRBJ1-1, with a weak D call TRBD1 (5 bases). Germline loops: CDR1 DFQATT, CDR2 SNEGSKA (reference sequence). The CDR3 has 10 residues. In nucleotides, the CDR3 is TGCAGTGCTAGAGATAGGGGTCTTCTCTTT. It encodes CSARDRGLLF.

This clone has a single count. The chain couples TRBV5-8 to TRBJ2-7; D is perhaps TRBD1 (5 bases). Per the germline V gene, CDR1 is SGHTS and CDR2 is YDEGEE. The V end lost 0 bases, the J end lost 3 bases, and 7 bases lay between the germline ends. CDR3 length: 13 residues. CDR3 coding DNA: TGTGCCAGCAGCTTGGGACAGCACTACGAGCAGTACTTC. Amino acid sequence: CASSLGQHYEQYF.

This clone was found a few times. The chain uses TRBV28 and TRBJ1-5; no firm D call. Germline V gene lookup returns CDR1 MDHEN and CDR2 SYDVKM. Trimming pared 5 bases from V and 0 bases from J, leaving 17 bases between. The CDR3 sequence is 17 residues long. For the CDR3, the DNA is TGTGCCAGCAGTCCATTAGGGTCGGGGTATAGCAATCAGCCCCAGCATTTT. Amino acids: CASSPLGSGYSNQPQHF.

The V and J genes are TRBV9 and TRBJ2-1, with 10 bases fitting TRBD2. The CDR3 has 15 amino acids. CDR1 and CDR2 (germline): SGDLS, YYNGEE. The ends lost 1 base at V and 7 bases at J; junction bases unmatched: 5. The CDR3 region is CASSVLSGRVNEQFF. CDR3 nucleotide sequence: TGTGCCAGCAGCGTATTGAGCGGGAGGGTTAATGAGCAGTTCTTC.

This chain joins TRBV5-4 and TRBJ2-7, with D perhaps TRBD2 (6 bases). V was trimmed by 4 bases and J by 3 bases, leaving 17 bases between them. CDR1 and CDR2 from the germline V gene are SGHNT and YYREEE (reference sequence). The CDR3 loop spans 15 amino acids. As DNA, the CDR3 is TGTGCCAGCAGCCCGACGACTAGGACTCACTACGAGCAGTACTTC. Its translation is CASSPTTRTHYEQYF.

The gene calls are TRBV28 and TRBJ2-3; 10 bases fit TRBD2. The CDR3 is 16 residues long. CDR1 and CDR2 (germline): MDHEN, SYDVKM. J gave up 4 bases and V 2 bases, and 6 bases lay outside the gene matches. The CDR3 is CASSLASGRASDTQYF. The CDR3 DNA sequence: TGTGCCAGCAGTTTAGCTAGCGGGAGAGCGTCAGATACGCAGTATTTT.

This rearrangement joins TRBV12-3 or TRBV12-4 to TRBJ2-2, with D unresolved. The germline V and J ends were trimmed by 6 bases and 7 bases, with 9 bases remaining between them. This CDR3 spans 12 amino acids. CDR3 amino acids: CASSKGLGELFF. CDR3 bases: TGTGCCAGCAGCAAAGGGCTCGGGGAGCTGTTTTTT.

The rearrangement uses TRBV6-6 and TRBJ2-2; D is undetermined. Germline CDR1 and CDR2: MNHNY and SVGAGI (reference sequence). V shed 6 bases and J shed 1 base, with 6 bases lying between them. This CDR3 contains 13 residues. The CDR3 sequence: CASRIGNTGELFF. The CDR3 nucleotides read TGTGCCAGCAGGATAGGGAACACCGGGGAGCTGTTTTTT.

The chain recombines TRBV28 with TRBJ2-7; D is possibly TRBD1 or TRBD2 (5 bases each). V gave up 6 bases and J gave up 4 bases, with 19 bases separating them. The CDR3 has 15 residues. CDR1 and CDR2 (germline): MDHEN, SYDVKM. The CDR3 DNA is TGTGCCAGCAGGCCCACGTGGGGGAGAGGGTACGAGCAGTACTTC. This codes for CASRPTWGRGYEQYF.

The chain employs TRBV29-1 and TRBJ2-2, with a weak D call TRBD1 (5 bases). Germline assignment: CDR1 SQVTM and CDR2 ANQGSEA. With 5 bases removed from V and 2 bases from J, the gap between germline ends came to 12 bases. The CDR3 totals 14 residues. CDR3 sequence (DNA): TGCAGCGTTTCCCAGGGCCTCAACACCGGGGAGCTGTTTTTT. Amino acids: CSVSQGLNTGELFF.

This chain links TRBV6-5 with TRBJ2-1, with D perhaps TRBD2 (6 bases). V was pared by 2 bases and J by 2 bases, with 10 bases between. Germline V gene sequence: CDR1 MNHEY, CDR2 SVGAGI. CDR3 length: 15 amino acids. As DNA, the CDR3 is TGTGCCAGCAGTTACGACGGCGGGACCTACAATGAGCAGTTCTTC. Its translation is CASSYDGGTYNEQFF.

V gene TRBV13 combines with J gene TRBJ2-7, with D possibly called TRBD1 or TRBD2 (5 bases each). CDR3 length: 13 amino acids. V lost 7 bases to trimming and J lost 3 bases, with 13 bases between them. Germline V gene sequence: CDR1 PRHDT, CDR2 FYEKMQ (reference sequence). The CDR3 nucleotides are TGTGCCAGCAACCACCGGGACGGCTACGAGCAGTACTTC. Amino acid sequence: CASNHRDGYEQYF. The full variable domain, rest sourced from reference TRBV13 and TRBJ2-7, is AAGVIQSPRHLIKEKRETATLKCYPIPRHDTVYWYQQGPGQDPQFLISFYEKMQSDKGSIPDRFSAQQFSDYHSELNMSSLELGDSALYFCASNHRDGYEQYFGPGTRLTVT.

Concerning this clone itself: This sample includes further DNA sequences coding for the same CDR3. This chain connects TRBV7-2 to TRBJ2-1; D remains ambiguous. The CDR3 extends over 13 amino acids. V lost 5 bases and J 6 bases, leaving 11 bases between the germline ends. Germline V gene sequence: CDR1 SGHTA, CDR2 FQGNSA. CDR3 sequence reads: CASSPGQPNEQFF. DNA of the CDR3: TGTGCCAGCAGCCCCGGCCAGCCCAATGAGCAGTTCTTC.

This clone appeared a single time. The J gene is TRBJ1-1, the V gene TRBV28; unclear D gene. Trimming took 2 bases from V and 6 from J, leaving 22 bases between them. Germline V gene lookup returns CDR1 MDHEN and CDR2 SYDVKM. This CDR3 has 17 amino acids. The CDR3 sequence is CASSLGRGRVFSSEAFF. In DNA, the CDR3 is TGTGCCAGCAGTTTAGGACGGGGTCGGGTTTTTTCTTCTGAAGCTTTCTTT.

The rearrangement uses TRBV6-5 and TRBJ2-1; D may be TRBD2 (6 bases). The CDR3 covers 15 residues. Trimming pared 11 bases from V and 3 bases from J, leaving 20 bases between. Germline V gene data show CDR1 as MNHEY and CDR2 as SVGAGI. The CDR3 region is CAASYGGIHYNEQFF. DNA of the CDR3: TGTGCCGCGTCTTATGGCGGGATACACTACAATGAGCAGTTCTTC.

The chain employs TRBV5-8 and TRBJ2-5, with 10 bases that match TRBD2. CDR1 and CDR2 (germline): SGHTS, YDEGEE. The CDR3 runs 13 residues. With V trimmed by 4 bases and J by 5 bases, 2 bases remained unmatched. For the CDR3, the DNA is TGTGCCAGCAGCCCGGGACTAGCGGAGACCCAGTACTTC. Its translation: CASSPGLAETQYF.

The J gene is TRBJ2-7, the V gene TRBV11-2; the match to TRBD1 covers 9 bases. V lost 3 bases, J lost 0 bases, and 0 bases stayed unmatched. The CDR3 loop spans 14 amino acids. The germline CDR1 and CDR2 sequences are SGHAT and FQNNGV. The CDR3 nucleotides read TGTGCCAGCAGCTTGGACAGGGGCTCCTACGAGCAGTACTTC. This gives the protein CASSLDRGSYEQYF.

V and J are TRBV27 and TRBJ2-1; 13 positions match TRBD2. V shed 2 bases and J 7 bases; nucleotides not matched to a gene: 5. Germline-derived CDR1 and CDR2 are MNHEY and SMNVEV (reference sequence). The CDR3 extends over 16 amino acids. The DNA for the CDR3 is TGTGCCAGCAGTTTAGGAACTAGCGGGGGGGCTAATGAGCAGTTCTTC. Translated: CASSLGTSGGANEQFF.

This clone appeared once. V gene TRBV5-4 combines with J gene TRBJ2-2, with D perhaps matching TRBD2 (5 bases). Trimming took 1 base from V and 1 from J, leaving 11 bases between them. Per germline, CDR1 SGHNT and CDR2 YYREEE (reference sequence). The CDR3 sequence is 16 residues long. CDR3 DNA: TGTGCCAGCAGCTTGATTAGCGCTAAGAACACCGGGGAGCTGTTTTTT. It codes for CASSLISAKNTGELFF.

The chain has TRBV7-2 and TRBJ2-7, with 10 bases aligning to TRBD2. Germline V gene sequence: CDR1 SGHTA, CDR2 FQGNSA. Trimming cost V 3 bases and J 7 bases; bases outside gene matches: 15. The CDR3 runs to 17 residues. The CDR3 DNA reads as TGTGCCAGCAGCTTGGGGGCTAGCGGGAGAGTCCGAGAAGAGCAGTACTTC. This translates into CASSLGASGRVREEQYF.

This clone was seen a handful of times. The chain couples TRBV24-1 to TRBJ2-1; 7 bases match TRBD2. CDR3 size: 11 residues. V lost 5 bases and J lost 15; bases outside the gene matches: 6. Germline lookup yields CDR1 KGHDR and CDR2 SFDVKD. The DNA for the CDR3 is TGTGCCACCAGTGGCGCTAGCGGTCGGTTCTTC. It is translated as CATSGASGRFF.

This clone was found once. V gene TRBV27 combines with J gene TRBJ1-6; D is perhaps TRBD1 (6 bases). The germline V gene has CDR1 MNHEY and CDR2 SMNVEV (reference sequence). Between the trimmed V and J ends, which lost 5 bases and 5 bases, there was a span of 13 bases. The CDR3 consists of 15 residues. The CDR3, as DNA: TGTGCCAGCAGTATTTGGACAGCTAATAATTCACCCCTCCACTTT. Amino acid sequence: CASSIWTANNSPLHF.